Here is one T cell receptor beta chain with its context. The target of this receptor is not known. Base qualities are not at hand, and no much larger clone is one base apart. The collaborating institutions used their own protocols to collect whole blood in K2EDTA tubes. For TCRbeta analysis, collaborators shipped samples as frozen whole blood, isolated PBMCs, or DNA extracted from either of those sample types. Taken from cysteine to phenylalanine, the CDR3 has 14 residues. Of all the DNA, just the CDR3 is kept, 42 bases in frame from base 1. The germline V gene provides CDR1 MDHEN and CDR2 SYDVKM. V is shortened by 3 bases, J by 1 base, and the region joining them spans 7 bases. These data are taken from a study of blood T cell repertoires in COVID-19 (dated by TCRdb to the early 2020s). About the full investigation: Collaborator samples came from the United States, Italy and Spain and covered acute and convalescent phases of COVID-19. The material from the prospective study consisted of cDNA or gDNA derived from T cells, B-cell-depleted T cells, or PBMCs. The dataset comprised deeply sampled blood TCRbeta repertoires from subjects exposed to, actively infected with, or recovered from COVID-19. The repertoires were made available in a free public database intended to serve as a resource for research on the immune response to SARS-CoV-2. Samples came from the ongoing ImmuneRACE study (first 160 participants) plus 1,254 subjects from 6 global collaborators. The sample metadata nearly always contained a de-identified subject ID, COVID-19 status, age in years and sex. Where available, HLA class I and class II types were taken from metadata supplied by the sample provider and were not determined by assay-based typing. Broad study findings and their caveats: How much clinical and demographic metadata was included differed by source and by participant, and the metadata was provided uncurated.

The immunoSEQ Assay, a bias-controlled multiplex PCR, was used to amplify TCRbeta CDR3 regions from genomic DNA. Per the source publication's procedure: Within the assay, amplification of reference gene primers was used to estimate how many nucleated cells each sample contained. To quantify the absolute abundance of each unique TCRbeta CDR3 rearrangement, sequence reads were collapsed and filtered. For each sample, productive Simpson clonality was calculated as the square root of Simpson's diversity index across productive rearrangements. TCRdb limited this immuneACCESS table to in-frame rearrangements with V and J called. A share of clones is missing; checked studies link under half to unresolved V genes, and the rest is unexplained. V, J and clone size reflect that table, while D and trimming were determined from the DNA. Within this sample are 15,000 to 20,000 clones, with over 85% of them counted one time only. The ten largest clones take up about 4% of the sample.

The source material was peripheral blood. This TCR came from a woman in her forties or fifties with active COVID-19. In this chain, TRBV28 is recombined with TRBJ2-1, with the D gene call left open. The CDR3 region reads CASSFAESYNEQFF. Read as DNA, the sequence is TGTGCCAGCAGTTTCGCGGAATCCTACAATGAGCAGTTCTTC.